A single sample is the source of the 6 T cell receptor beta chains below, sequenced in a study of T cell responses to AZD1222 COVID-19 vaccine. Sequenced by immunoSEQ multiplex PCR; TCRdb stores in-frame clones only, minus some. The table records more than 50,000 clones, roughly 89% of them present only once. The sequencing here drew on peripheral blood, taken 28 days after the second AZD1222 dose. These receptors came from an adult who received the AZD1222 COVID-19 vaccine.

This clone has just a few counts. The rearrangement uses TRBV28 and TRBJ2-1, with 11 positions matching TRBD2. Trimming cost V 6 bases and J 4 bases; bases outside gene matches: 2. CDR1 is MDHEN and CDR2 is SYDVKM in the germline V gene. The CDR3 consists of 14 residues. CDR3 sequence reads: CASRLAGEYNEQFF. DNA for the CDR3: TGTGCCAGCAGACTAGCGGGAGAATACAATGAGCAGTTCTTC.

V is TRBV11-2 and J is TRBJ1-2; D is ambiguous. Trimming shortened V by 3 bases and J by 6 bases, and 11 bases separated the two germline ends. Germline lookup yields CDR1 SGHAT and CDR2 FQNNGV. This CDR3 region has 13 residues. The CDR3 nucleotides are TGTGCCAGCAGCTTGCGAACGTACGATGGCTACACCTTC. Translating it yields CASSLRTYDGYTF.

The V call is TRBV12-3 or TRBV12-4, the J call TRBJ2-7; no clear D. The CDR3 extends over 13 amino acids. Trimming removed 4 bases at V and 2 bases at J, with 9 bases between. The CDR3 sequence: CASSYRNAYEQYF. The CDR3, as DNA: TGTGCCAGCAGTTATAGGAACGCCTACGAGCAGTACTTC.

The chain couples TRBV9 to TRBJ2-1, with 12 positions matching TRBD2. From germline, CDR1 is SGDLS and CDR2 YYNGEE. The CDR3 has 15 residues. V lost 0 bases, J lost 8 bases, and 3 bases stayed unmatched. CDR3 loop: CASSVVASGRDEQFF. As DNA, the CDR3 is TGTGCCAGCAGCGTAGTGGCTAGCGGGAGGGATGAGCAGTTCTTC.

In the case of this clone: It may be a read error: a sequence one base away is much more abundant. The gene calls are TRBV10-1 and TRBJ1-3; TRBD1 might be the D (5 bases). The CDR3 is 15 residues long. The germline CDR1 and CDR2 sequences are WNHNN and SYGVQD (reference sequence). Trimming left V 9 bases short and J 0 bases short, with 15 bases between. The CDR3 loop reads CARSPGLDSGNTIYF. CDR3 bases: TGCGCCAGATCCCCGGGACTGGACTCTGGAAACACCATATATTTT.

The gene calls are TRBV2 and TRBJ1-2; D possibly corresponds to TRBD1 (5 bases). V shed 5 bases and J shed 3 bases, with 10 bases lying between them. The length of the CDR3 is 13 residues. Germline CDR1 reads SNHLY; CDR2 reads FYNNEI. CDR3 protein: CASSRSQDYGYTF. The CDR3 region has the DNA TGTGCCAGCAGTCGCTCACAGGACTATGGCTACACCTTC.